This T cell receptor (beta chain) was recorded in a study of control samples from healthy donors and cancer patients. CDR3 length: 12 amino acids. Germline V lookup: CDR1 MDHEN, CDR2 SYDVKM. Trimming removed 5 bases from V and 0 bases from J, with 3 bases in between. Regarding this clone: The sample contains more than one DNA sequence encoding this CDR3.

The assay was immunoSEQ multiplex PCR, and TCRdb's table has in-frame clones only and misses some. This table holds hundreds of thousands of clones, around 79% found once. This TCR was recovered from a woman aged 60-75 years with lung cancer. Material for sequencing was PBMCs. The genes are TRBV28 and TRBJ2-3, with D unresolved. The DNA of the CDR3 is TGTGCCAGCAGTATAAGCACAGATACGCAGTATTTT. This gives the protein CASSISTDTQYF. Full variable domain (missing parts from reference TRBV28 and TRBJ2-3): DVKVTQSSRYLVKRTGEKVFLECVQDMDHENMFWYRQDPGLGLRLIYFSYDVKMKEKGDIPEGYSVSREKKERFSLILESASTNQTSMYLCASSISTDTQYFGPGTRLTVL.